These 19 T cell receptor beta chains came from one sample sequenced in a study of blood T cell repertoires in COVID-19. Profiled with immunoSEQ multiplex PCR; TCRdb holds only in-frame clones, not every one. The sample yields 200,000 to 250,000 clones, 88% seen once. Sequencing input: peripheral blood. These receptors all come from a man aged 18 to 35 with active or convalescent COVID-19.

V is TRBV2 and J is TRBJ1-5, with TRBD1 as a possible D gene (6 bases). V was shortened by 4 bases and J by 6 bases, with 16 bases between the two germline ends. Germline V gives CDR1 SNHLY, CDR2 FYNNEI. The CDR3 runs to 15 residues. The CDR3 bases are TGTGCCAGCAGTGGCCGGGGGGGGGCAGGTCAGCCCCAGCATTTT. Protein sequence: CASSGRGGAGQPQHF.

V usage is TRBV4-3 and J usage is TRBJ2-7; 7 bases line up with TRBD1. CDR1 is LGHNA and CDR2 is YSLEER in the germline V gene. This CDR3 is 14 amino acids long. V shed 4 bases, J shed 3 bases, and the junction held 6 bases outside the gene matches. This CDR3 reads CASSPGTADYEQYF. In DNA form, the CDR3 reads TGCGCCAGCAGCCCCGGGACAGCGGACTACGAGCAGTACTTC.

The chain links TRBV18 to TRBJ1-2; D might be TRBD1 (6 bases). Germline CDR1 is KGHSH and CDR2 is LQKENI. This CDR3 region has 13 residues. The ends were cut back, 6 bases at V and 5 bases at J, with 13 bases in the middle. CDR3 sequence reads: CASSPSTGYGYTF. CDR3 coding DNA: TGTGCCAGCTCCCCGTCGACAGGTTATGGCTACACCTTC.

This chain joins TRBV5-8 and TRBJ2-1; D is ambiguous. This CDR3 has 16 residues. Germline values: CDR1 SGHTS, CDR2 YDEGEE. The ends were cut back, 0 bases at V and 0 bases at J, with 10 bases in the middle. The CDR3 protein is CASSLVSTVSYNEQFF. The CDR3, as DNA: TGTGCCAGCAGCTTGGTTTCCACGGTCTCCTACAATGAGCAGTTCTTC.

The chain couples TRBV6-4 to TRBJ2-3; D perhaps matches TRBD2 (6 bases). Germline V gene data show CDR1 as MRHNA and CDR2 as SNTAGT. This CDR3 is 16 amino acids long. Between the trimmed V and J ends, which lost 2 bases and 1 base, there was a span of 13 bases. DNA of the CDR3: TGTGCCAGCAGTGACGAATTCGGGACTGGCACAGATACGCAGTATTTT. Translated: CASSDEFGTGTDTQYF.

The CDR3 reads CAWSVLAGGYEQYF. The CDR3 DNA sequence: TGTGCCTGGAGTGTACTAGCGGGGGGCTACGAGCAGTACTTC. This chain uses TRBV30 with TRBJ2-7; TRBD2 matches 12 bases. With 0 bases clipped from V and 3 bases from J, the junction kept 0 bases outside the gene matches. The CDR3 consists of 14 residues. Germline V CDR1 and CDR2: GTSNPN, SVGIG (reference sequence).

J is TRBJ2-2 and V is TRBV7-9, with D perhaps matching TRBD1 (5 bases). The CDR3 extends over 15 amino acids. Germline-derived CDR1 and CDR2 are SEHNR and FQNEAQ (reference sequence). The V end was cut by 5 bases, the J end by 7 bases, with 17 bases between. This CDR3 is CASSPWGSNGGELFF. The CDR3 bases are TGTGCCAGCAGCCCTTGGGGCTCGAATGGCGGGGAGCTGTTTTTT.

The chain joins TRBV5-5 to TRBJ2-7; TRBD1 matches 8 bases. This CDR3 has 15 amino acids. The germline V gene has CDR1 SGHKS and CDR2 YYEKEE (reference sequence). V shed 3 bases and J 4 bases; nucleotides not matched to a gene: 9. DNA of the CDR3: TGTGCCAGCAGCTCCCAAACAGGGGGATCTTACGAGCAGTACTTC. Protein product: CASSSQTGGSYEQYF.

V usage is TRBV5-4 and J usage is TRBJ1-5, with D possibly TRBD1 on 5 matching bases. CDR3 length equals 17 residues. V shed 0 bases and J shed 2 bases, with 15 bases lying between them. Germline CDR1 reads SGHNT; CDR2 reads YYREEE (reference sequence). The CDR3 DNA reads TGTGCCAGCAGCTTGGGCGGATCCGGAGGGGGCAATCAGCCCCAGCATTTT. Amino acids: CASSLGGSGGGNQPQHF.

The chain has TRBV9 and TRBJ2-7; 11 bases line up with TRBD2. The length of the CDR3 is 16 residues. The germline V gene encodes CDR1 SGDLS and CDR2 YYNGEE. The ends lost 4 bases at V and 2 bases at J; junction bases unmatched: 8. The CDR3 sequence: CASSPTGTSGTYEQYF. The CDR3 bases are TGTGCCAGCAGCCCAACCGGGACTAGCGGAACCTACGAGCAGTACTTC.

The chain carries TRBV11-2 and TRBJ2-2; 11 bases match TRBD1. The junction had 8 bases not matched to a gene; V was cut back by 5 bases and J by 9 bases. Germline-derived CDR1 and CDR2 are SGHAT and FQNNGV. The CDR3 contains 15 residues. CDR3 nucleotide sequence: TGTGCCAGCAGCGCGGACAGGGGGCTGAGCTGGGAGCTGTTTTTT. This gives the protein CASSADRGLSWELFF. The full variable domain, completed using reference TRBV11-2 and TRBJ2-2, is EAGVAQSPRYKIIEKRQSVAFWCNPISGHATLYWYQQILGQGPKLLIQFQNNGVVDDSQLPKDRFSAERLKGVDSTLKIQPAKLEDSAVYLCASSADRGLSWELFFGEGSRLTVL.

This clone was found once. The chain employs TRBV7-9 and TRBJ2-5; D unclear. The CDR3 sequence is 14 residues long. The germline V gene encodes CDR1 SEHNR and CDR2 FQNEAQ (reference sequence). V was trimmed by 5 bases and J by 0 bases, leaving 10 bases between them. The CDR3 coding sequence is TGTGCCAGCAGCCCTATGTTGAACCAAGAGACCCAGTACTTC. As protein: CASSPMLNQETQYF. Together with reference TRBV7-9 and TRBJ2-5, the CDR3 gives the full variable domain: DTGVSQNPRHKITKRGQNVTFRCDPISEHNRLYWYRQTLGQGPEFLTYFQNEAQLEKSRLLSDRFSAERPKGSFSTLEIQRTEQGDSAMYLCASSPMLNQETQYFGPGTRLLVL.

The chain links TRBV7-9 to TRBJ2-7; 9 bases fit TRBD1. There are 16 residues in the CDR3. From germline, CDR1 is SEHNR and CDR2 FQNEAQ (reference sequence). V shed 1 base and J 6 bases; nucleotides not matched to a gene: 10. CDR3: CASSLVPGTGLREQYF. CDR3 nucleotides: TGTGCCAGCAGCTTAGTTCCAGGGACAGGGCTCCGCGAGCAGTACTTC.

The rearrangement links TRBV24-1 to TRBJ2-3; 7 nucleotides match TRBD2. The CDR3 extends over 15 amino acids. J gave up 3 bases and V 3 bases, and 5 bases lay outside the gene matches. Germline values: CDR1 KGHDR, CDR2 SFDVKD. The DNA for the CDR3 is TGTGCCACCAGTGATGGGGGAGGGCCGACAGATACGCAGTATTTT. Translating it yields CATSDGGGPTDTQYF.

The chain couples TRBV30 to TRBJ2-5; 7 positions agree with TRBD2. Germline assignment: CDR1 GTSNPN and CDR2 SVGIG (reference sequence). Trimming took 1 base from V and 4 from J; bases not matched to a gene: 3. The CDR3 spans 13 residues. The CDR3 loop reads CAWSGTRRETQYF. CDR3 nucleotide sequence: TGTGCCTGGAGTGGGACTAGGAGAGAGACCCAGTACTTC.

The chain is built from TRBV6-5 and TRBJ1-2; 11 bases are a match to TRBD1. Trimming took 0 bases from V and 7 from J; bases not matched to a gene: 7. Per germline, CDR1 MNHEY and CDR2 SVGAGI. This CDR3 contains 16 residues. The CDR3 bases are TGTGCCAGCAGTTACTCTTTCGGACAGGGGGCTGGTGGCTACACCTTC. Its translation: CASSYSFGQGAGGYTF.

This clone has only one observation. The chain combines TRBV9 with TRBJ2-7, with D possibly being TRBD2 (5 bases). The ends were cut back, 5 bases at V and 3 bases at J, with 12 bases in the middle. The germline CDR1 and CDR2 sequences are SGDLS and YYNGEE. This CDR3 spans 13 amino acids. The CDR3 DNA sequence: TGTGCCAGCAGTGTTTCTGAGGGCTACGAGCAGTACTTC. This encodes CASSVSEGYEQYF.

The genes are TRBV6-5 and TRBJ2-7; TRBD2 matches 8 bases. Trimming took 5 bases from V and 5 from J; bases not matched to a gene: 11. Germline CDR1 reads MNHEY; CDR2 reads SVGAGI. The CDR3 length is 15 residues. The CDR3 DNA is TGTGCCAGCAGTCGAGAAGGCGGGAGGCCCAACGAGCAGTACTTC. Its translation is CASSREGGRPNEQYF.

The CDR3 loop reads CASSLALAGGTDTQYF. CDR3 coding DNA: TGTGCCAGCAGCTTAGCACTAGCGGGAGGTACAGATACGCAGTATTTT. This rearrangement joins TRBV7-6 to TRBJ2-3, with 12 bases fitting TRBD2. The trim removed 0 bases at V and 3 bases at J, leaving 1 base unmatched. Germline CDR1 is SGHVS and CDR2 is FNYEAQ. The CDR3 has 16 residues.